This TCR beta chain emerged from a study of regulatory T cells in long-lasting Graves disease. The study, taken as a whole, reports: Persistent disease preferred TRBV28, TRBJ1-2 and TRBJ2-5.

Trimming removed 0 bases from V and 0 bases from J, with 8 bases in between. Germline V lookup: CDR1 DFQATT, CDR2 SNEGSKA (reference sequence). The CDR3 sequence is 15 residues long. Concerning this clonotype: Its cognate antigen is unknown.

Time point specified: persistent/refractory GD, antithyroid drugs over 5 years with positive TRAb. From PBMCs, RNA was extracted and then used to make the TCR library. Diagnosing Graves' disease relied on the American Thyroid Association guidelines. HTBI primers from iRepertoire and Arm-PCR of CDR3 regions yielded the TCR beta libraries. As processed by the authors: Segment identification across samples yielded 62 TRBV and some 13 TRBJ segments. TCRdb redid the calling of the multiplex PCR reads with MiXCR, one entry per CDR3 protein. The V and J calls and clone size are TCRdb's, not the authors'. The profile shows hundreds of thousands of distinct CDR3 sequences, around a fifth of them singletons.

This rearrangement joins TRBV20-1 to TRBJ2-2; weak D call: TRBD1 (5 bases). The sequence derives from a female donor with Graves disease. This specimen was peripheral blood mononuclear cells (PBMCs), taken when the disease was refractory, from a patient treated with antithyroid drugs. The CDR3 nucleotides are TGCAGTGCTAGAGATTCCAGGGCGAACACCGGGGAGCTGTTTTTT. This gives the protein CSARDSRANTGELFF.